This TCR beta chain was profiled in a study of shared clonotypes between healthy human individuals. Findings and caveats of the study: Sharing across several donors was seen in 4.5% to 6.5% of naive CD4 clonotypes. Rarefaction demonstrated incomplete sorted-subset sequencing despite large depth.

The study separated CD4+ cells into CD45RA+ naive and CD45RA-negative memory subsets. In the study's own analysis: ImmunoSEQ junction-only sequences lacked quality scores, so their filtering differed. This table comes from immunoSEQ multiplex PCR, and its TCRdb copy is limited to in-frame clones, with some not included. Clone size and the V and J calls come from that table; the DNA yielded D and trimming. The sample lists about 1.5 million clones, 95% to 97% seen once, with approximately 1% in the top ten. To note about this clone: Antigen: not known.

From germline, CDR1 is LNHDA and CDR2 SQIVND (reference sequence). There are 19 residues in the CDR3. The J segment lost 2 bases and the V segment lost 3 bases, leaving 14 bases of the junction unmatched. The sequence came from a young man in good health. The sequenced sample consisted of naive CD4+ T cells sorted from blood. Subset noted: CD45RA+ positively selected. J is TRBJ2-1 and V is TRBV19; 9 nucleotides agree with TRBD2. The CDR3 here is CASSISGRPRFIPYNEQFF. CDR3 sequence (DNA): TGTGCCAGTAGTATCAGCGGGAGGCCCCGATTTATCCCCTACAATGAGCAGTTCTTC.